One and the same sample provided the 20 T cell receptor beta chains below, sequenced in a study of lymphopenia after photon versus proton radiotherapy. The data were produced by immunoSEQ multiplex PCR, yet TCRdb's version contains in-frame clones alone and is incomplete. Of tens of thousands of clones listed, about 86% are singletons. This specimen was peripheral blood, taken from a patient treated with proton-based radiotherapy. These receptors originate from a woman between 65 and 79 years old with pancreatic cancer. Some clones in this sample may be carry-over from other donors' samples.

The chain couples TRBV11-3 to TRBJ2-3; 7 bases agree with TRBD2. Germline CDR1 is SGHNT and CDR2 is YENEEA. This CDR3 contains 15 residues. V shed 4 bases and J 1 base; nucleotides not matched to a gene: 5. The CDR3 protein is CASSSGGGGTDTQYF. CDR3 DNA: TGTGCCAGCAGCTCGGGGGGAGGAGGCACAGATACGCAGTATTTT.

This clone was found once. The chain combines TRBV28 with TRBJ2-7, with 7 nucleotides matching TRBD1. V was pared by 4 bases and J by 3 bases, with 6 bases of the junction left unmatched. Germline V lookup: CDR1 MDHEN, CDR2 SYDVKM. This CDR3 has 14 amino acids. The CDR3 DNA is TGTGCCAGCAGTTCCCCGGGACAGAGCTACGAGCAGTACTTC. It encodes CASSSPGQSYEQYF.

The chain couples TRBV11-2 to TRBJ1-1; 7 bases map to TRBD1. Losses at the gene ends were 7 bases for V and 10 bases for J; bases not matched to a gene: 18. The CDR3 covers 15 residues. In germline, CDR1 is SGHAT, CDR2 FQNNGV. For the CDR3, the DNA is TGTGCCAGCACCTACCAGGCGGGACAGCCGTCTGCAGCTTTCTTT. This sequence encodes CASTYQAGQPSAAFF.

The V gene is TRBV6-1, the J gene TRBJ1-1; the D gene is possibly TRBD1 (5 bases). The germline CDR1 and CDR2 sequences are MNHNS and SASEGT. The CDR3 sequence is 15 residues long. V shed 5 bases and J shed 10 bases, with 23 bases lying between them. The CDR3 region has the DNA TGTGCCAGCAGTTGGCTGGGGCAGGGAGGATATGGAGCTTTCTTT. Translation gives CASSWLGQGGYGAFF.

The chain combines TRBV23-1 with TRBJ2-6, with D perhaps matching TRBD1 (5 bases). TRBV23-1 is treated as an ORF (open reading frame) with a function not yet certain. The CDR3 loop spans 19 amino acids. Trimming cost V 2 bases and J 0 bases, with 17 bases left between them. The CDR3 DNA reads TGCGCCAGCAGTCAACCGTCAGGGTCACAAATCTCTGGGGCCAACGTCCTGACTTTC. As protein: CASSQPSGSQISGANVLTF.

The CDR3 DNA reads TGTGCCAGCTCACCACCGGCAGGCCCTAACTATGGCTACACCTTC. This translates into CASSPPAGPNYGYTF. This sequence joins TRBV18 and TRBJ1-2; D not resolved. Germline lookup yields CDR1 KGHSH and CDR2 LQKENI. The CDR3 consists of 15 residues. V lost 0 bases to trimming and J lost 0 bases, with 8 bases between them.

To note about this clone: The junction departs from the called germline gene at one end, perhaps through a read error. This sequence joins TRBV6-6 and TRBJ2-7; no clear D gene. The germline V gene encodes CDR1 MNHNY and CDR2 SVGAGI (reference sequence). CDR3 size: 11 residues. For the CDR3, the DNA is TGTGCCAGCAGCTACTACCACGAGCAGTACTTC. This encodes CASSYYHEQYF.

CDR3 bases: TGCGCCAGCAGGTGGAGCTCTGGAAACACCATATATTTT. Protein product: CASRWSSGNTIYF. The chain links TRBV5-1 to TRBJ1-3; D is ambiguous. V gave up 5 bases and J gave up 0 bases, with 6 bases separating them. CDR1 SGHRS and CDR2 YFSETQ come from the germline V gene. The CDR3 length is 13 residues. The full variable domain, in which reference TRBV5-1 and TRBJ1-3 provide the parts outside the CDR3, is KAGVTQTPRYLIKTRGQQVTLSCSPISGHRSVSWYQQTPGQGLQFLFEYFSETQRNKGNFPGRFSGRQFSNSRSEMNVSTLELGDSALYLCASRWSSGNTIYFGEGSWLTVV.

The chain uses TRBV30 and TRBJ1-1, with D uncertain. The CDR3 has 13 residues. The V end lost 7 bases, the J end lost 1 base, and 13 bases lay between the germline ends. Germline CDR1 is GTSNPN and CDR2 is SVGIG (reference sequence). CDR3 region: CASARGKNTEAFF. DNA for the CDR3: TGTGCCTCCGCGAGAGGGAAGAACACTGAAGCTTTCTTT.

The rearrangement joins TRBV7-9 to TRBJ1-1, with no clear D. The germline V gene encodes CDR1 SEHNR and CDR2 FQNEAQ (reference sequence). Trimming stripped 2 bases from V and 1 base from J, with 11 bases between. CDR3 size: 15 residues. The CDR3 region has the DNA TGTGCCAGCAGCTTAATACCAAACCAGAACACTGAAGCTTTCTTT. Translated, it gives CASSLIPNQNTEAFF.

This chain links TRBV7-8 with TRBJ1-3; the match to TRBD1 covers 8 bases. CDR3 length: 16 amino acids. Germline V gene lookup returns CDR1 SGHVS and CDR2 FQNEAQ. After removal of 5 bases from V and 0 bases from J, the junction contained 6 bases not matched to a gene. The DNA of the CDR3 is TGTGCCAGCAGCGTACAGGGGGGGTTCTCTGGAAACACCATATATTTT. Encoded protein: CASSVQGGFSGNTIYF.

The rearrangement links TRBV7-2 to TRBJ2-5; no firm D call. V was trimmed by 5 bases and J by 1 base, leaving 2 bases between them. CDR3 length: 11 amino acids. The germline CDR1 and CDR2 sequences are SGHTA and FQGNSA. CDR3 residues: CASSIQETQYF. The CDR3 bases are TGTGCCAGCAGCATCCAAGAGACCCAGTACTTC.

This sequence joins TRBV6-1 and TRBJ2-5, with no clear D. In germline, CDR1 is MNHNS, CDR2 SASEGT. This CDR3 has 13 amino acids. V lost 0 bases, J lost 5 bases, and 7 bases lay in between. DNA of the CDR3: TGTGCCAGCAGTGAAGCGATGGAGGAGACCCAGTACTTC. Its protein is CASSEAMEETQYF.

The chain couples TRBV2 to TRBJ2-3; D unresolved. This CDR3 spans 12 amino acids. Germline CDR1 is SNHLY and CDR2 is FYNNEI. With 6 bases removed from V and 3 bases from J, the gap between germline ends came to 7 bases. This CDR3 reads CASRGLTDTQYF. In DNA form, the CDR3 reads TGTGCCAGCAGGGGGTTGACAGATACGCAGTATTTT.

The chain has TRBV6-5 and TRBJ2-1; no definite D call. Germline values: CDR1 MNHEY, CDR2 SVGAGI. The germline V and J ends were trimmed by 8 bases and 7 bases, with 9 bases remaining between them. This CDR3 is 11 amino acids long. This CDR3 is CASYSLNEQFF. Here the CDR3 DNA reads TGTGCCAGCTACAGCCTAAATGAGCAGTTCTTC.

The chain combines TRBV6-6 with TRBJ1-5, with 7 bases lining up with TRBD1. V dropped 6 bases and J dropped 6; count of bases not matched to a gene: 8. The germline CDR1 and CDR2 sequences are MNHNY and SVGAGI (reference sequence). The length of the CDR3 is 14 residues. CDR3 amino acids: CASSRGQEGQPQHF. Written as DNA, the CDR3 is TGTGCCAGCAGCCGAGGACAGGAGGGTCAGCCCCAGCATTTT.

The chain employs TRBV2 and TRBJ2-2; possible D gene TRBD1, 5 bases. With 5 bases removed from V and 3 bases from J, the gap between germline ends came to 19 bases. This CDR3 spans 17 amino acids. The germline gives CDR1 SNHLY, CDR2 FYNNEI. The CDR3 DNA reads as TGTGCCAGCAGTTCTACCAGGGAAGGTTGGGACACCGGGGAGCTGTTTTTT. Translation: CASSSTREGWDTGELFF.

CDR3 region: CASSPIWGGREKLFF. CDR3 in DNA: TGTGCCAGCAGTCCAATTTGGGGGGGGCGTGAAAAACTGTTTTTT. The chain recombines TRBV28 with TRBJ1-4; the D gene is possibly TRBD1 (6 bases). The V gene's germline CDR1 is MDHEN and CDR2 SYDVKM. V lost 5 bases and J lost 7, with 17 bases in between. The CDR3 runs to 15 residues.

The CDR3 loop is CASSTGARYEQYF. In DNA form, the CDR3 reads TGTGCCAGTTCGACAGGGGCCCGCTACGAGCAGTACTTC. This chain uses TRBV2 with TRBJ2-7; 8 bases align to TRBD1. Germline assignment: CDR1 SNHLY and CDR2 FYNNEI. The CDR3 totals 13 residues. V lost 9 bases to trimming and J lost 3 bases; unmatched junction nucleotides: 7.

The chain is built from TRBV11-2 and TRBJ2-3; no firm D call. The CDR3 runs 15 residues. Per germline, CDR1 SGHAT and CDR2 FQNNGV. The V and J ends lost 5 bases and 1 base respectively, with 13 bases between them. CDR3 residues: CASSPINQGTDTQYF. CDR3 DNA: TGTGCCAGCAGCCCGATAAACCAAGGCACAGATACGCAGTATTTT. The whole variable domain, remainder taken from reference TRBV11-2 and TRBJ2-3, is EAGVAQSPRYKIIEKRQSVAFWCNPISGHATLYWYQQILGQGPKLLIQFQNNGVVDDSQLPKDRFSAERLKGVDSTLKIQPAKLEDSAVYLCASSPINQGTDTQYFGPGTRLTVL.